This passage covers 23 T cell receptor beta chains from one sample sequenced in a study of blood T cell repertoires in COVID-19. Profiling relied on immunoSEQ multiplex PCR, and the TCRdb table lists in-frame clones only, not all of them. The sample has 95,000 or so clones, 86% seen once. Sequencing used peripheral blood. The source of these receptors is a man at least 80 years old with active or convalescent COVID-19.

The chain is built from TRBV4-3 and TRBJ1-2; 7 bases are shared with TRBD1. The CDR3 extends over 13 amino acids. Germline CDR1 LGHNA, CDR2 YSLEER. Germline trimming cut 6 bases from V and 5 bases from J; bases unmatched to any gene: 6. The CDR3 region has the DNA TGCGCCAGCAGACAGGGGTCGCGGTATGGCTACACCTTC. Translated, it gives CASRQGSRYGYTF.

J is TRBJ2-5 and V is TRBV3-1 (or the pseudogene TRBV3-2), with 11 bases lining up with TRBD1. J was trimmed by 4 bases and V by 0 bases; bases with no gene match: 4. The CDR3 is 16 amino acids. CDR1 and CDR2 from the germline V gene are LGHDT and YNNKEL (reference sequence). Here the CDR3 reads CASSQDGTGGSETQYF. In DNA form, the CDR3 reads TGTGCCAGCAGCCAAGACGGGACAGGGGGGTCAGAGACCCAGTACTTC.

V usage is TRBV6-2 or TRBV6-3 and J usage is TRBJ1-1; D might be TRBD1 (6 bases). The CDR3 is 15 residues long. V dropped 5 bases and J dropped 1 base, with 14 bases sitting between them. Germline V CDR1 and CDR2: MNHEY, SVGEGT. The CDR3 spells CASSAPDRRNTEAFF. In DNA form, the CDR3 reads TGTGCCAGCAGTGCCCCCGACAGGAGGAACACTGAAGCTTTCTTT.

V usage is TRBV2 and J usage is TRBJ2-7; TRBD2 matches 12 bases. Looked up from germline, CDR1 is SNHLY and CDR2 is FYNNEI. With V trimmed by 1 base and J by 7 bases, 5 bases remained unmatched. This CDR3 has 15 amino acids. The CDR3, as DNA: TGTGCCAGCAGTGAAGGACTAGCGGGAGTTCGGGAGCAGTACTTC. Its translation is CASSEGLAGVREQYF.

This chain links TRBV5-8 with TRBJ1-5; D remains unclear. This CDR3 spans 15 amino acids. V lost 0 bases, J lost 0 bases, and 7 bases lay in between. In germline, CDR1 is SGHTS, CDR2 YDEGEE. The CDR3 is CASSLVRYSNQPQHF. For the CDR3, the DNA is TGTGCCAGCAGCTTGGTCAGATATAGCAATCAGCCCCAGCATTTT.

The chain combines TRBV28 with TRBJ1-6; D call uncertain. This CDR3 is 15 amino acids long. From germline, CDR1 is MDHEN and CDR2 SYDVKM. Trimming removed 3 bases from V and 4 bases from J, with 10 bases in between. The CDR3 here is CASSLEQAYNSPLHF. The CDR3 DNA follows: TGTGCCAGCAGTTTGGAGCAAGCGTATAATTCACCCCTCCACTTT.

This clone came up once. CDR3 sequence: CASSQDSGNQPQHF. In nucleotides, the CDR3 is TGCGCCAGCAGCCAAGATTCGGGGAATCAGCCCCAGCATTTT. V is TRBV4-3 and J is TRBJ1-5; no clear D. This CDR3 region has 14 residues. The V gene lost 0 bases and the J gene lost 4 bases, with 7 bases spanning the gap. Germline CDR1 and CDR2: LGHNA and YSLEER.

This chain uses TRBV15 with TRBJ2-1, with no clear D. Germline V CDR1 and CDR2: LNHNV, YYDKDF (reference sequence). Trimming left V 5 bases short and J 8 bases short, with 10 bases between. The CDR3 has 12 amino acids. In DNA form, the CDR3 reads TGTGCCACCAGCTACGTGGGCGATGAGCAGTTCTTC. Amino acid sequence: CATSYVGDEQFF.

The chain combines TRBV11-2 with TRBJ1-3; D might be TRBD1 (5 bases). Trimming left V 5 bases short and J 0 bases short, with 11 bases between. This CDR3 is built from 15 residues. CDR1 is SGHAT, CDR2 FQNNGV, per germline. The CDR3 region is CASSTRDFSGNTIYF. CDR3 in DNA: TGTGCCAGCAGCACCCGGGACTTCTCTGGAAACACCATATATTTT.

This clone was seen once. This chain connects TRBV12-3 or TRBV12-4 to TRBJ1-1; no reliable D call. This CDR3 spans 11 amino acids. Between the trimmed V and J ends, which lost 6 bases and 5 bases, there was a span of 7 bases. DNA of the CDR3: TGTGCCAGCAGAGGAGGGACTGAAGCTTTCTTT. Translated, it gives CASRGGTEAFF.

This chain's CDR3 is CASSKADSRGYTF. The CDR3 region has the DNA TGTGCCAGCAGCAAAGCGGACAGTCGCGGCTACACCTTC. This sequence joins TRBV21-1 and TRBJ1-2; the D call of TRBD1 is as the table states it, not checked on the DNA. TRBV21-1 is a pseudogene. The CDR3 sequence is 13 residues long.

V is TRBV27 and J is TRBJ2-7, with 8 bases fitting TRBD2. CDR1 MNHEY and CDR2 SMNVEV come from the germline V gene (reference sequence). Trimming took 4 bases from V and 4 from J; bases not matched to a gene: 9. The CDR3 consists of 15 residues. For the CDR3, the DNA is TGTGCCAGCAGTTCCCAGGGGAGCGGGAGTTACGAGCAGTACTTC. Amino acid sequence: CASSSQGSGSYEQYF.

This chain connects TRBV13 to TRBJ2-1; possibly TRBD2 for D (6 bases). Germline V CDR1 and CDR2: PRHDT, FYEKMQ (reference sequence). The CDR3 runs to 16 residues. Trimming pared 5 bases from V and 0 bases from J, leaving 14 bases between. CDR3 loop: CASSPPGGSSYNEQFF. CDR3 DNA: TGTGCCAGCAGCCCCCCTGGGGGGAGCTCCTACAATGAGCAGTTCTTC. The full variable domain, with the rest looked up from reference TRBV13 and TRBJ2-1, is AAGVIQSPRHLIKEKRETATLKCYPIPRHDTVYWYQQGPGQDPQFLISFYEKMQSDKGSIPDRFSAQQFSDYHSELNMSSLELGDSALYFCASSPPGGSSYNEQFFGPGTRLTVL.

The chain uses TRBV9 and TRBJ2-2; TRBD1 matches at 10 bases. The CDR3 covers 17 residues. V shed 0 bases, J shed 1 base, and the junction held 3 bases outside the gene matches. Per the germline V gene, CDR1 is SGDLS and CDR2 is YYNGEE. The CDR3 DNA sequence: TGTGCCAGCAGCGTAGCCCGGACAGGGGGGAACACCGGGGAGCTGTTTTTT. It yields the protein CASSVARTGGNTGELFF.

V and J are TRBV28 and TRBJ2-7; D is ambiguous. CDR3 size: 14 residues. Looked up from germline, CDR1 is MDHEN and CDR2 is SYDVKM. Trimming shortened V by 5 bases and J by 5 bases, and 16 bases separated the two germline ends. DNA for the CDR3: TGTGCCAGCAGTCCCCCATACCGAGTCGACGAGCAGTACTTC. Residues: CASSPPYRVDEQYF.

The chain uses TRBV5-1 and TRBJ1-2; 7 nucleotides line up with TRBD1. The CDR3 extends over 15 amino acids. CDR1 SGHRS and CDR2 YFSETQ come from the germline V gene. Unmatched junction bases numbered 3, after V lost 0 bases and J lost 1 base. CDR3 DNA: TGCGCCAGCAGCTTGGTATGGGACAGTAACTATGGCTACACCTTC. Translation: CASSLVWDSNYGYTF.

V is TRBV11-2 and J is TRBJ2-3, with 8 bases matching TRBD1. V lost 5 bases, J lost 2 bases, and 6 bases stayed unmatched. From germline, CDR1 is SGHAT and CDR2 FQNNGV. The CDR3 is 15 amino acids. CDR3 in DNA: TGTGCCAGCAGCCTATGGACAGGGCCCACAGATACGCAGTATTTT. Translating it yields CASSLWTGPTDTQYF. Using reference TRBV11-2 and TRBJ2-3 for the parts outside the CDR3, the full variable domain is EAGVAQSPRYKIIEKRQSVAFWCNPISGHATLYWYQQILGQGPKLLIQFQNNGVVDDSQLPKDRFSAERLKGVDSTLKIQPAKLEDSAVYLCASSLWTGPTDTQYFGPGTRLTVL.

The genes are TRBV5-8 and TRBJ2-1; 14 nucleotides match TRBD2. The V and J ends lost 4 bases and 13 bases, in that order; junction bases with no gene match: 7. Per germline, CDR1 SGHTS and CDR2 YDEGEE. The CDR3 runs 14 residues. CDR3 bases: TGTGCCAGCAGCACCGGACTAGCGGGGGGACCACAGTTCTTC. Residues: CASSTGLAGGPQFF. Full variable domain (remainder filled in from reference TRBV5-8 and TRBJ2-1): EAGVTQSPTHLIKTRGQQATLRCSPISGHTSVYWYQQALGLGLQFLLWYDEGEERNRGNFPPRFSGRQFPNYSSELNVNALELEDSALYLCASSTGLAGGPQFFGPGTRLTVL.

This rearrangement joins TRBV5-4 to TRBJ2-1; TRBD2 matches 13 bases. The CDR3 contains 16 residues. From germline, CDR1 is SGHNT and CDR2 YYREEE (reference sequence). Trimming took 5 bases from V and 2 from J; bases not matched to a gene: 4. The CDR3 protein is CASRRTSGGAYNEQFF. The CDR3 nucleotides are TGTGCCAGCAGACGGACTAGCGGGGGCGCCTACAATGAGCAGTTCTTC.

This clone occurred once. This chain links TRBV7-6 with TRBJ2-7; 8 bases agree with TRBD2. The ends lost 1 base at V and 7 bases at J; junction bases unmatched: 9. The CDR3 extends over 15 amino acids. Germline V gene lookup returns CDR1 SGHVS and CDR2 FNYEAQ. The chain's CDR3 is CASSLVAGGSGEQYF. The DNA for the CDR3 is TGTGCCAGCAGCTTAGTCGCGGGAGGATCTGGAGAGCAGTACTTC.

This chain joins TRBV6-2 or TRBV6-3 and TRBJ2-1; 10 bases match TRBD2. Germline V gene data show CDR1 as MNHEY and CDR2 as SVGEGT. This CDR3 contains 17 residues. V shed 2 bases, J shed 6 bases, and the junction held 10 bases outside the gene matches. The CDR3 DNA sequence: TGTGCCAGCAGTTACGCTAGCGGGAGAGCTTGGGTCAATGAGCAGTTCTTC. Its protein is CASSYASGRAWVNEQFF.

The chain is built from TRBV11-2 and TRBJ1-3; D not certain. The CDR3 is 11 amino acids. Trimming left V 7 bases short and J 4 bases short, with 5 bases between. Germline CDR1 SGHAT, CDR2 FQNNGV. The CDR3 DNA reads as TGTGCCAGCACTTTCGGAAACACCATATATTTT. This sequence encodes CASTFGNTIYF.

The chain recombines TRBV30 with TRBJ2-7, with 11 bases lining up with TRBD1. J was trimmed by 2 bases and V by 1 base; bases with no gene match: 7. This CDR3 is built from 16 residues. Germline V gene sequence: CDR1 GTSNPN, CDR2 SVGIG (reference sequence). CDR3 amino acids: CAWSEWGTGGTYEQYF. CDR3 sequence (DNA): TGTGCCTGGAGTGAATGGGGGACAGGGGGAACCTACGAGCAGTACTTC. The whole variable domain, remainder taken from reference TRBV30 and TRBJ2-7, is SQTIHQWPATLVQPVGSPLSLECTVEGTSNPNLYWYRQAAGRGLQLLFYSVGIGQISSEVPQNLSASRPQDRQFILSSKKLLLSDSGFYLCAWSEWGTGGTYEQYFGPGTRLTVT.